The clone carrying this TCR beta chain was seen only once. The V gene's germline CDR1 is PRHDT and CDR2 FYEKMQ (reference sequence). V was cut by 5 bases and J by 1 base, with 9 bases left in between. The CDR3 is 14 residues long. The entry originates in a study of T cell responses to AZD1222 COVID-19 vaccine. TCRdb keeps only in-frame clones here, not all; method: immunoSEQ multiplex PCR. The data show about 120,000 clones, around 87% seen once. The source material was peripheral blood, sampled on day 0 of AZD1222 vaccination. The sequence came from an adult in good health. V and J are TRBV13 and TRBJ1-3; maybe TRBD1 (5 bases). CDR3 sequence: CASSPGPSGNTIYF. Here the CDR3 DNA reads TGTGCCAGCAGCCCGGGACCGTCTGGAAACACCATATATTTT.